This TCR beta chain was identified in a study of CD8 T cells in ankylosing spondylitis. Findings and limits, study-wide: Blood of patients with ankylosing spondylitis appeared to be characterized by a TCR beta motif of roughly eight highly homologous variants.

The authors made TCR beta libraries by quantitative 5'-RACE with molecular barcodes. TCRdb fed the 5' RACE reads into MiXCR, producing one record per CDR3 protein. The table has about 480,000 distinct CDR3 sequences, 17% seen once. Worth noting for this clonotype: The antigen remains undetermined.

This CDR3 region has 14 residues. V lost 7 bases, J lost 3 bases, and 14 bases lay in between. Per germline, CDR1 LGHDT and CDR2 YNNKEL (reference sequence). This TCR was sampled from a male donor with ankylosing spondylitis. Sample: blood, either unsorted or a sorted T cell fraction (not recorded which). The rearrangement joins TRBV3-1 to TRBJ2-3; D gene ambiguous. CDR3: CASTVRGVTDTQYF. CDR3 in DNA: TGTGCCAGCACCGTCCGAGGCGTTACAGATACGCAGTATTTT.